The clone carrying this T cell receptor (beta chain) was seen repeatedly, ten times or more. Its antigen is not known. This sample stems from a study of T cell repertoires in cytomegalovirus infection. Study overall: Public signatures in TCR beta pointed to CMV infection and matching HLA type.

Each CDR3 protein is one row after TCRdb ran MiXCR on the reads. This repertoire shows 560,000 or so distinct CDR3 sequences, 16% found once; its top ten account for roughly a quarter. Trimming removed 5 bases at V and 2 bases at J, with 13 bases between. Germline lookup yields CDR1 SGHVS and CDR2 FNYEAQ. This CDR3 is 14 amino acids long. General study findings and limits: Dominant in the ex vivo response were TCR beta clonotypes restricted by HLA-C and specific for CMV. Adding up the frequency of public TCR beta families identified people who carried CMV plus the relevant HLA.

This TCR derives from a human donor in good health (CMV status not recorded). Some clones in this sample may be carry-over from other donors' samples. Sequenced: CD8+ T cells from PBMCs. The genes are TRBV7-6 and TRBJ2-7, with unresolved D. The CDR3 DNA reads TGTGCCAGCAGCCATGGGTCTGTAGCCTACGAGCAGTACTTC. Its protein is CASSHGSVAYEQYF. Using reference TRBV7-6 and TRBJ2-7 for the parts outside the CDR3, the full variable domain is GAGVSQSPRYKVTKRGQDVALRCDPISGHVSLYWYRQALGQGPEFLTYFNYEAQQDKSGLPNDRFSAERPEGSISTLTIQRTEQRDSAMYRCASSHGSVAYEQYFGPGTRLTVT.